The clone carrying this T cell receptor (beta chain) was counted between two and nine times. The data stem from a study of blood T cell repertoires in COVID-19. Overall study context: The study drew acute and convalescent COVID-19 samples from the United States, Italy and Spain. T cells, B-cell-depleted T cells, or PBMCs supplied cDNA or gDNA.

CDR3 length: 17 amino acids. J lost 3 bases, V lost 4 bases, and 12 bases had no gene match. From germline, CDR1 is MGHRA and CDR2 YSYEKL. Authors' processing steps: Counts of nucleated cells, estimated from reference gene primer amplification, were obtained. TCRdb's table, derived via immunoSEQ multiplex PCR, lists solely in-frame clones and lacks some. The V and J calls and clone size come from that table; D and trimming were worked out from the DNA. Of around 65,000 clones in the sample, around 77% are singletons; the top ten hold approximately 17%. Sequenced: peripheral blood. The clonotype was recovered from a man aged 60-69 years with acute or convalescent COVID-19. This chain joins TRBV4-1 and TRBJ2-1; 7 bases are shared with TRBD2. The CDR3 protein is CASSRGGVAHIYNEQFF. The CDR3 nucleotides are TGCGCCAGCAGCCGCGGGGGAGTTGCTCATATCTACAATGAGCAGTTCTTC.